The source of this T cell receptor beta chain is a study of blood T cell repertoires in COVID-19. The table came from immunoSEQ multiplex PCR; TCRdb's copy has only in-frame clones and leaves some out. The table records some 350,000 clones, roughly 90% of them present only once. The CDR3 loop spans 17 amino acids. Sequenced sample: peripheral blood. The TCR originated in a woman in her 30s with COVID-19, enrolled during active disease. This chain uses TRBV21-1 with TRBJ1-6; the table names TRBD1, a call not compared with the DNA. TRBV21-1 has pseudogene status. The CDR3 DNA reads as TGTGCCAGCAGCAAGCGGGACAGGGCCTCCTATAATTCACCCCTCCACTTT. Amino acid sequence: CASSKRDRASYNSPLHF.